This TCR beta chain was documented in a study of blood T cells in healthy people across ages (dated by TCRdb to the mid-2010s). With regard to the full study: In model experiments, template switching captured about one uniquely barcoded TCR beta cDNA molecule for every two T cells. The study measured age-related changes in TCR beta repertoire diversity using deep sequencing normalized with unique cDNA molecular identifiers. The donors were split into four age groups: young (average about 16 years), middle-aged (roughly 40), aged (approximately 60) and long-lived (under 85). Donors of different ages were randomly distributed across sequencing lanes to avoid experimental bias. Two additional independent replicas of 1 million unique cDNA reads from the same blood draw were analyzed for two donors (one aged 18 to 30 and one aged 80 or older). Broader findings and caveats from the paper: Estimates of total diversity based on one million sequenced T cells were regarded as lower bounds and as underestimates. The percentage of naive T cells measured by flow cytometry correlated strongly with observed TCR beta diversity. As age increased, observed TCR beta diversity per million T cells dropped in a roughly linear way, and a significant reduction was already evident by age about 40. Because donor CMV infection status was unknown, age-related changes in expanded clonotypes were potentially confounded. Bulk unsorted PBMC profiling prevented conclusive comparison of naive and antigen-experienced compartments. Compared with the aged group, the long-lived group had more naive CD4+ T cells, fewer expanded clones and increased TCR diversity, suggesting age selection.

V is clipped by 2 bases and J by 4 bases, and the sequence between their germline boundaries is 9 bases long. The CDR3 sequence holds 14 residues, the cysteine and phenylalanine included. Of the read, only the CDR3 DNA is kept; its 42 bases are in frame from base 1. CDR1 and CDR2 are read off the germline V gene (reference sequence) as SEHNR and FQNEAQ. As to this clonotype: Which antigen it targets is not known. No base quality information exists; no much larger clone differs at one position.

Systemically healthy Caucasian individuals from Russia, around 38 in total and aged roughly 6 to 100 years, were included as donors. Each donor gave about 10 milliliters of peripheral blood, drawn into EDTA-treated Vacutainer tubes. PBMCs were isolated by Ficoll-Paque density-gradient centrifugation, with at least 7 million obtained per sample. Trizol reagent was used to extract total RNA from the PBMCs, yielding at least 5 micrograms per sample. For every donor, an aliquot of PBMCs went through flow cytometry to measure the percentages of naive CD45RAhigh/CD27high T cells. The library was built by means of 5' RACE. Sequenced on an Illumina HiSeq 2500. A second PCR of 7 to 11 cycles was performed with a sample-barcoded 5' primer and a J-beta primer mix. Each TCR beta cDNA molecule received a unique molecular identifier from a template-switch 5' adaptor carrying 12 random nucleotides. At least 2.5 million CDR3-containing paired-end reads were obtained from each sample. All of the RNA was converted into first-strand cDNA using the Mint cDNA synthesis kit, with a TRBC-specific oligonucleotide serving as the primer. All cDNA was treated with uracil-DNA glycosylase and then went through a first 18-cycle PCR with the universal primers M1SS and BC2_uni_R. The published analysis was carried out like this. Each sample was normalized by randomly selecting 1 million high-quality reads, each carrying a distinct molecular identifier. Reads with shared molecular identifiers were discarded instead of being binned into consensus sequences. MiTCR, with a Q25 quality threshold and the strictest error-elimination algorithm, was used for CDR3 identification, clonotype clustering and error correction. Lower-bound total TCR beta diversity was estimated with a nonparametric unseen species model using Euler transformation. TCRdb reran the public reads through fastp at Q25 and MiXCR, keeping productive beta chains. Every CDR3 protein is listed once, alongside the most common genes and DNA of its rows. TCRdb's processing, not the authors', yielded these V and J calls. For this sample the table gives 1 million or so distinct CDR3 sequences, of which more than 35% were detected only once. The top ten clones comprise approximately 17% of the sample.

The specimen was blood. The chain links TRBV7-9 with TRBJ2-1; the D gene is perhaps TRBD1, from 5 matching bases. The sequence derives from a woman aged 60 to 75 in good health. The CDR3 protein is CASSLSQVYNEQFF. The DNA sequence follows: TGTGCCAGCAGCTTATCACAGGTTTACAATGAGCAGTTCTTC.